The T cell receptor (beta chain) under discussion was sequenced for a study of cytomegalovirus exposure and HLA in healthy donors. The primer mix had 60 Vbeta and 13 Jbeta primers. Clones were read by immunoSEQ multiplex PCR, and TCRdb kept only the in-frame ones, dropping some. Of 150,000 to 200,000 clones in the sample, more than 75% were seen once. This clone was recorded only once. This CDR3 contains 15 residues. The V gene end was trimmed by 4 bases and the J gene end by 2 bases; junction bases not matched to a gene: 6. Germline V gene sequence: CDR1 SEHNR, CDR2 FQNEAQ (reference sequence). Sequencing input: PBMCs. The receptor was isolated from a girl aged 2 to 9 in good health and CMV-seropositive. This sequence joins TRBV7-9 and TRBJ2-3, with 7 nucleotides matching TRBD2. The CDR3 protein is CASSSRLATTDTQYF. For the CDR3, the DNA is TGTGCCAGCAGCTCTCGACTAGCTACCACAGATACGCAGTATTTT.